Following are 17 T cell receptor beta chains from one sample sequenced in a study of cytomegalovirus exposure and HLA in healthy donors. PCR was performed using 60 Vbeta and 13 Jbeta primers. Here immunoSEQ multiplex PCR was the method, and the copy in TCRdb shows in-frame clones only, minus some. The sample has 150,000 to 250,000 clones. The sample was PBMCs. These receptors all come from a boy between 5 and 17 years old in good health and CMV-seronegative.

This sequence joins TRBV11-2 and TRBJ2-5; tentatively, D is TRBD2 (6 bases). Germline V CDR1 and CDR2: SGHAT, FQNNGV. V was clipped by 1 base and J by 5 bases, with 17 bases between them. The CDR3 loop spans 16 amino acids. CDR3: CASSLVPGVEGETQYF. Here the CDR3 DNA reads TGTGCCAGCAGCTTAGTACCGGGGGTAGAGGGGGAGACCCAGTACTTC. The whole variable domain, remainder taken from reference TRBV11-2 and TRBJ2-5, is EAGVAQSPRYKIIEKRQSVAFWCNPISGHATLYWYQQILGQGPKLLIQFQNNGVVDDSQLPKDRFSAERLKGVDSTLKIQPAKLEDSAVYLCASSLVPGVEGETQYFGPGTRLLVL.

The chain uses TRBV7-3 and TRBJ2-1; 10 nucleotides align to TRBD2. Losses at the gene ends were 4 bases for V and 4 bases for J; bases not matched to a gene: 7. The CDR3 is 16 residues long. CDR1 and CDR2 (germline): SGHTA, FQGTGA. CDR3 in DNA: TGTGCCAGCAGCTATCTAGCGGGGGATTCTTACAATGAGCAGTTCTTC. This encodes CASSYLAGDSYNEQFF.

The chain's CDR3 is CASSSTVSSYEQYF. Here the CDR3 DNA reads TGTGCCAGCAGTTCTACAGTCAGCTCCTACGAGCAGTACTTC. The chain couples TRBV25-1 to TRBJ2-7; D unclear. There are 14 residues in the CDR3. Germline V gene sequence: CDR1 MGHDK, CDR2 SYGVNS. V shed 5 bases and J shed 0 bases, with 11 bases lying between them.

The chain is built from TRBV5-1 and TRBJ2-1; 8 bases are shared with TRBD2. The CDR3 loop spans 17 amino acids. V lost 0 bases, J lost 0 bases, and 5 bases stayed unmatched. Germline V lookup: CDR1 SGHRS, CDR2 YFSETQ. CDR3 amino acids: CASSLDRGGSSYNEQFF. CDR3 sequence (DNA): TGCGCCAGCAGCTTGGATCGGGGGGGAAGCTCCTACAATGAGCAGTTCTTC.

The rearrangement joins TRBV19 to TRBJ2-1; the D is unclear. Trimming cost V 5 bases and J 6 bases, with 11 bases left between them. CDR3 length equals 13 residues. Germline assignment: CDR1 LNHDA and CDR2 SQIVND (reference sequence). The CDR3 nucleotides are TGTGCCAGTAGTCGGTTGCCGTCCAATGAGCAGTTCTTC. Residues: CASSRLPSNEQFF.

The V gene is TRBV7-6, the J gene TRBJ2-3, with 7 positions matching TRBD2. CDR3 length: 15 amino acids. Trimming at V came to 4 bases and at J to 2 bases, leaving 6 bases not matched to a gene. CDR1 and CDR2 from the germline V gene are SGHVS and FNYEAQ. CDR3: CASSSSSGSTDTQYF. The CDR3 bases are TGTGCCAGCAGCTCGTCTAGCGGTTCCACAGATACGCAGTATTTT.

This chain connects TRBV18 to TRBJ1-5; weak D call: TRBD1 (6 bases). Per germline, CDR1 KGHSH and CDR2 LQKENI. With 6 bases removed from V and 6 bases from J, the gap between germline ends came to 33 bases. The CDR3 is made up of 20 amino acids. The CDR3 protein is CASSSKIERDGGPVSQPQHF. The DNA of the CDR3 is TGTGCCAGCTCTTCAAAAATCGAACGAGATGGGGGCCCTGTGAGTCAGCCCCAGCATTTT.

The DNA for the CDR3 is TGCGCCAGCAGCTTAGGGACAGACGGGGAGCTGTTTTTT. It translates to CASSLGTDGELFF. This chain joins TRBV5-1 and TRBJ2-2; 7 nucleotides line up with TRBD1. Germline values: CDR1 SGHRS, CDR2 YFSETQ. The V and J ends lost 2 bases and 7 bases, in that order; junction bases with no gene match: 2. The CDR3 consists of 13 residues.

V gene TRBV18 combines with J gene TRBJ2-3; TRBD1 might be the D (5 bases). The CDR3 sequence is 16 residues long. Germline V gene data show CDR1 as KGHSH and CDR2 as LQKENI. The germline V and J ends were trimmed by 3 bases and 3 bases, with 16 bases remaining between them. The CDR3 sequence: CASSPLLTDETDTQYF. The CDR3, as DNA: TGTGCCAGCTCACCCCTCCTGACAGATGAAACAGATACGCAGTATTTT. Using reference TRBV18 and TRBJ2-3 for the parts outside the CDR3, the full variable domain is NAGVMQNPRHLVRRRGQEARLRCSPMKGHSHVYWYRQLPEEGLKFMVYLQKENIIDESGMPKERFSAEFPKEGPSILRIQQVVRGDSAAYFCASSPLLTDETDTQYFGPGTRLTVL.

The gene calls are TRBV5-5 and TRBJ1-5; no definite D call. Trimming cost V 0 bases and J 6 bases, with 4 bases left between them. Germline-derived CDR1 and CDR2 are SGHKS and YYEKEE (reference sequence). This CDR3 comprises 12 residues. As DNA, the CDR3 is TGTGCCAGCAGCTTGGCCGGTCAGCCCCAGCATTTT. Protein sequence: CASSLAGQPQHF.

V usage is TRBV10-1 and J usage is TRBJ1-5; maybe TRBD1 (6 bases). The length of the CDR3 is 14 residues. Trimming shortened V by 5 bases and J by 7 bases, and 15 bases separated the two germline ends. In germline, CDR1 is WNHNN, CDR2 SYGVQD (reference sequence). Written as DNA, the CDR3 is TGCGCCAGCAGTCAGGACAGAAAACACCAGCCCCAGCATTTT. Amino acid sequence: CASSQDRKHQPQHF.

The J gene is TRBJ2-3, the V gene TRBV7-9; D call uncertain. The CDR3 covers 13 residues. Germline-derived CDR1 and CDR2 are SEHNR and FQNEAQ (reference sequence). CDR3 in DNA: TGTACCGGAGCTAGAACACTCACAGATACGCAGTATTTT. Its protein product is CTGARTLTDTQYF.

CDR3 amino acids: CASSPGTSSSSYNEQFF. In nucleotides, the CDR3 is TGCGCCAGCAGCCCCGGGACTAGCTCTAGCTCCTACAATGAGCAGTTCTTC. The gene calls are TRBV5-1 and TRBJ2-1, with 9 bases identical to TRBD2. Germline-derived CDR1 and CDR2 are SGHRS and YFSETQ. With V trimmed by 4 bases and J by 0 bases, 8 bases remained unmatched. The CDR3 has 17 residues.

The V gene is TRBV5-1, the J gene TRBJ1-5; D is possibly TRBD1 (5 bases). Germline V gives CDR1 SGHRS, CDR2 YFSETQ. With 4 bases removed from V and 1 base from J, the gap between germline ends came to 12 bases. This CDR3 spans 15 amino acids. The CDR3 protein is CASSPAGRSNQPQHF. Written as DNA, the CDR3 is TGCGCCAGCAGCCCGGCGGGGCGGAGCAATCAGCCCCAGCATTTT. Together with reference TRBV5-1 and TRBJ1-5, the CDR3 gives the full variable domain: KAGVTQTPRYLIKTRGQQVTLSCSPISGHRSVSWYQQTPGQGLQFLFEYFSETQRNKGNFPGRFSGRQFSNSRSEMNVSTLELGDSALYLCASSPAGRSNQPQHFGDGTRLSIL.

V usage is TRBV18 and J usage is TRBJ1-1; D may be TRBD1 (6 bases). The CDR3 sequence is 13 residues long. Trimming removed 3 bases at V and 7 bases at J, with 12 bases between. Germline V CDR1 and CDR2: KGHSH, LQKENI. As DNA, the CDR3 is TGTGCCAGCTCACCTCGGACAGATAGTGAAGCTTTCTTT. It codes for CASSPRTDSEAFF. The full variable domain, its missing parts supplied by reference TRBV18 and TRBJ1-1, is NAGVMQNPRHLVRRRGQEARLRCSPMKGHSHVYWYRQLPEEGLKFMVYLQKENIIDESGMPKERFSAEFPKEGPSILRIQQVVRGDSAAYFCASSPRTDSEAFFGQGTRLTVV.

V and J are TRBV30 and TRBJ2-5; perhaps TRBD1 as D (6 bases). Between the trimmed V and J ends, which lost 5 bases and 2 bases, there was a span of 12 bases. The length of the CDR3 is 13 residues. Per the germline V gene, CDR1 is GTSNPN and CDR2 is SVGIG (reference sequence). As DNA, the CDR3 is TGTGCCTGGGAAACAGGGAAACAAGAGACCCAGTACTTC. It yields the protein CAWETGKQETQYF.

CDR3 loop: CASSVVEGLTEAFF. CDR3 DNA sequence: TGTGCCAGCAGCGTAGTGGAGGGGCTGACTGAAGCTTTCTTT. The chain uses TRBV9 and TRBJ1-1, with D possibly being TRBD1 (5 bases). The V gene's germline CDR1 is SGDLS and CDR2 YYNGEE. Trimming removed 0 bases from V and 5 bases from J, with 11 bases in between. The CDR3 spans 14 residues.